A single TCR beta chain is shown here with its context. The antigen remains undetermined. TCRdb passed the RT-PCR reads through MiXCR, listing each CDR3 protein once. The data show hundreds of thousands of distinct CDR3 sequences, around 14% seen once. This record belongs to a study of response to subunit inactivated influenza vaccine. Notes on the study in general: Every seasonal influenza vaccination brings in few new T cells, the authors suggested.

The TCR originated in a man between 50 and 59 years old who received an inactivated influenza vaccine. The sequences come from PBMCs from blood, collected 12 days after vaccination.

CDR3 protein: CASSYLAGGSTDTQYF. DNA of the CDR3: TGTGCCAGCAGCTACTTAGCGGGGGGGAGCACAGATACGCAGTATTTT. The chain carries TRBV3-1 and TRBJ2-3; 11 bases agree with TRBD2. CDR1 and CDR2 from the germline V gene are LGHDT and YNNKEL (reference sequence). V dropped 5 bases and J dropped 0; count of bases not matched to a gene: 4. CDR3 size: 16 residues.